This T cell receptor (beta chain) was documented in a study of post-analysis software for immune sequencing data. Whole-study context: Both relapsing-remitting and secondary progressive multiple sclerosis featured among the disease courses, as did progressive-relapsing multiple sclerosis. Study-level findings and limits: Controls had significantly higher normalized Chao1 diversity than multiple sclerosis patients. About five TRBV segments were more frequent in patients than controls; TRBV5-6, TRBV5-1 and TRBV20-1 belonged to this group. Strong co-clustering by F measure linked samples that shared a preparation batch.

In the case of this clonotype: Antigen: not known.

Sequencing libraries made from TCR beta cDNA carried unique molecular identifiers. Some 500,000 cDNA molecules were recovered from an input of about 0.9 to 11 million T cells. Using its own MiXCR run on the PCR reads, TCRdb lists one record per CDR3 protein. Found here are about 540,000 distinct CDR3 sequences, around 34% of them singletons; the top ten hold 4.5% to 7.5%. V was trimmed by 8 bases and J by 6 bases, leaving 14 bases between them. The germline CDR1 and CDR2 sequences are ENHRY and SYGVKD. The CDR3 consists of 13 residues. Sequencing input: blood. This clonotype was obtained from a girl aged 2-17 years with multiple sclerosis. This chain connects TRBV10-3 to TRBJ1-5; TRBD1 might be the D (5 bases). CDR3 protein: CAIGDAPGQPQHF. CDR3 nucleotide sequence: TGTGCCATCGGGGACGCTCCTGGTCAGCCCCAGCATTTT.